These 23 T cell receptor beta chains came from one sample sequenced in a study of CD8 T cell repertoires and HIV-1 epitope variants. Clones were read by immunoSEQ multiplex PCR, and TCRdb kept only the in-frame ones, dropping some. The data contain 950 to 1,100 clones, roughly 70% of them seen just once; the ten biggest clones take up about two fifths. For these TCRs, the target antigens are not known. Sequenced sample: cultured CD8+ T cells derived from PBMCs. These receptors came from a male donor with HIV.

The chain has TRBV7-8 and TRBJ2-5, with 10 bases aligning to TRBD2. With V trimmed by 1 base and J by 4 bases, 3 bases remained unmatched. This CDR3 comprises 15 residues. Looked up from germline, CDR1 is SGHVS and CDR2 is FQNEAQ. The CDR3 is CASSLVASGGETQYF. CDR3 bases: TGTGCCAGCAGCTTAGTGGCTAGCGGGGGAGAGACCCAGTACTTC.

V is TRBV19 and J is TRBJ2-1, with TRBD2 matching 11 bases. The germline CDR1 and CDR2 sequences are LNHDA and SQIVND (reference sequence). Trimming at V came to 7 bases and at J to 7 bases, leaving 12 bases not matched to a gene. This CDR3 comprises 16 residues. The CDR3 loop is CASTHLTSGSRNEQFF. In DNA form, the CDR3 reads TGTGCCAGTACCCATCTCACTAGCGGGAGTCGGAATGAGCAGTTCTTC.

The chain couples TRBV5-6 to TRBJ2-7; D not resolved. The V end lost 0 bases, the J end lost 4 bases, and 5 bases lay between the germline ends. The CDR3 is 12 amino acids. In germline, CDR1 is SGHDT, CDR2 YYEEEE. The CDR3 region is CASSLDQYEQYF. The CDR3 DNA reads as TGTGCCAGCAGCTTGGATCAGTACGAGCAGTACTTC.

This clone was detected once. The chain joins TRBV10-2 to TRBJ2-3; TRBD2 matches 11 bases. Germline CDR1 and CDR2: WSHSY and SAAADI. J was trimmed by 6 bases and V by 2 bases; bases with no gene match: 4. The length of the CDR3 is 15 residues. CDR3 residues: CASSEIGLAGDTQYF. In nucleotides, the CDR3 is TGCGCCAGCAGTGAGATAGGACTAGCGGGCGATACGCAGTATTTT.

This chain links TRBV5-1 with TRBJ2-5, with 9 bases fitting TRBD2. V trimming: 5 bases; J trimming: 4 bases; junction bases outside the gene matches: 12. Germline V gene lookup returns CDR1 SGHRS and CDR2 YFSETQ. The CDR3 sequence is 16 residues long. CDR3 sequence (DNA): TGCGCCAGCAGTTTTTATAGCGGGAGAAGGGGAGAGACCCAGTACTTC. Its translation is CASSFYSGRRGETQYF.

V is TRBV15 and J is TRBJ2-1; 8 bases are shared with TRBD2. There are 15 residues in the CDR3. V dropped 4 bases and J dropped 4; count of bases not matched to a gene: 6. CDR1 and CDR2 from the germline V gene are LNHNV and YYDKDF (reference sequence). The CDR3 DNA follows: TGTGCCACCAGCATTGGGACTAGGGAGTACAATGAGCAGTTCTTC. Protein sequence: CATSIGTREYNEQFF.

This chain connects TRBV30 to TRBJ2-2; the D gene is possibly TRBD2 (7 bases). This CDR3 has 15 amino acids. Deletions cut 6 bases from V and 5 bases from J, with 19 bases between. From germline, CDR1 is GTSNPN and CDR2 SVGIG (reference sequence). CDR3 nucleotide sequence: TGTGCCTGCCCCCCTGGGGGGGCTTCGACCGGGGAGCTGTTTTTT. Its translation: CACPPGGASTGELFF.

This clone has more than one count but fewer than ten. The J gene is TRBJ2-1, the V gene TRBV27, with a tentative D call TRBD1 (6 bases). With 4 bases removed from V and 0 bases from J, the gap between germline ends came to 16 bases. In germline, CDR1 is MNHEY, CDR2 SMNVEV (reference sequence). This CDR3 spans 17 amino acids. The CDR3 sequence: CASSSILTGYSYNEQFF. The CDR3 coding sequence is TGTGCCAGCAGTTCCATCCTGACAGGATACTCCTACAATGAGCAGTTCTTC.

The rearrangement uses TRBV5-4 and TRBJ2-3; tentatively, D is TRBD2 (6 bases). The germline V gene encodes CDR1 SGHNT and CDR2 YYREEE (reference sequence). V shed 1 base and J shed 4 bases, with 10 bases lying between them. This CDR3 has 14 residues. In nucleotides, the CDR3 is TGTGCCAGCAGCTTGAGCGGGTGGGCAGATACGCAGTATTTT. Translation: CASSLSGWADTQYF. The complete variable domain, with remaining parts taken from reference TRBV5-4 and TRBJ2-3, reads ETGVTQSPTHLIKTRGQQVTLRCSSQSGHNTVSWYQQALGQGPQFIFQYYREEENGRGNFPPRFSGLQFPNYSSELNVNALELDDSALYLCASSLSGWADTQYFGPGTRLTVL.

The gene calls are TRBV4-1 and TRBJ2-3; 7 bases align to TRBD1. The germline gives CDR1 MGHRA, CDR2 YSYEKL. The V segment lost 4 bases and the J segment 0 bases; nucleotides outside the gene matches: 13. The CDR3 contains 18 residues. DNA of the CDR3: TGCGCCAGCAGCCCGGGGACAGATCCGAAACCTAGCACAGATACGCAGTATTTT. Protein sequence: CASSPGTDPKPSTDTQYF.

The rearrangement joins TRBV7-6 to TRBJ2-7, with D hard to call. The CDR3 contains 14 residues. The germline CDR1 and CDR2 sequences are SGHVS and FNYEAQ. The V gene lost 2 bases and the J gene lost 1 base, with 9 bases spanning the gap. CDR3 protein: CASSLLDGSYEQYF. The CDR3 DNA reads TGTGCCAGCAGCTTACTGGACGGATCCTACGAGCAGTACTTC.

The chain links TRBV28 to TRBJ1-2; D might be TRBD1 (5 bases). CDR3 length: 12 residues. Trimming removed 5 bases at V and 5 bases at J, with 9 bases between. The germline gives CDR1 MDHEN, CDR2 SYDVKM. The CDR3 coding sequence is TGTGCCAGCAGTCCTCCAGGGTATGGCTACACCTTC. Translation gives CASSPPGYGYTF.

The chain has TRBV7-9 and TRBJ2-7; maybe TRBD1 (6 bases). The CDR3 has 16 amino acids. Germline V lookup: CDR1 SEHNR, CDR2 FQNEAQ (reference sequence). V was clipped by 5 bases and J by 0 bases, with 17 bases between them. For the CDR3, the DNA is TGTGCCAGCAGCCCGATGACAGGTCCTTCCTCCTACGAGCAGTACTTC. It encodes CASSPMTGPSSYEQYF.

This clone showed up just a few times. The V gene is TRBV7-9, the J gene TRBJ2-5; D call uncertain. The V end lost 1 base, the J end lost 6 bases, and 0 bases lay between the germline ends. The germline V gene has CDR1 SEHNR and CDR2 FQNEAQ (reference sequence). The CDR3 spans 10 residues. In DNA form, the CDR3 reads TGTGCCAGCAGCTTAGAGACCCAGTACTTC. This translates into CASSLETQYF.

CDR3 in DNA: TGTGCCAGCAGCGCCTCTTCCGGGACGCCTTCCTACGAGCAGTACTTC. Amino acids: CASSASSGTPSYEQYF. The chain carries TRBV9 and TRBJ2-7; either TRBD1 or TRBD2 may supply D (5 bases each). Germline loops: CDR1 SGDLS, CDR2 YYNGEE. Trimming cost V 3 bases and J 1 base, with 17 bases left between them. CDR3 length: 16 amino acids.

V gene TRBV6-5 combines with J gene TRBJ1-2; no clear D gene. The V end lost 6 bases, the J end lost 3 bases, and 11 bases lay between the germline ends. Germline V gene lookup returns CDR1 MNHEY and CDR2 SVGAGI. The CDR3 totals 13 residues. The CDR3 coding sequence is TGTGCCAGCAGACCGCGGACGGACTATGGCTACACCTTC. This sequence encodes CASRPRTDYGYTF.

The chain couples TRBV27 to TRBJ1-2; D might be TRBD1 (6 bases). V was cut by 6 bases and J by 0 bases, with 14 bases left in between. Germline-derived CDR1 and CDR2 are MNHEY and SMNVEV (reference sequence). This CDR3 region has 15 residues. DNA for the CDR3: TGTGCCAGCAGCCTAGGGGGGACGGCTAACTATGGCTACACCTTC. Protein sequence: CASSLGGTANYGYTF.

The chain carries TRBV6-4 and TRBJ2-3; 9 bases match TRBD2. The CDR3 covers 17 residues. Germline trimming cut 7 bases from V and 3 bases from J; bases unmatched to any gene: 14. Germline lookup yields CDR1 MRHNA and CDR2 SNTAGT. CDR3: CASIPRSRGGTTDTQYF. The CDR3, as DNA: TGTGCCAGCATCCCTCGCTCGCGGGGGGGTACGACAGATACGCAGTATTTT.

This clone occurred once. The V gene is TRBV5-4, the J gene TRBJ2-3; TRBD2 matches 7 bases. The V and J ends lost 1 base and 3 bases, in that order; junction bases with no gene match: 5. There are 15 residues in the CDR3. The germline V gene encodes CDR1 SGHNT and CDR2 YYREEE (reference sequence). CDR3: CASSLLGGGTDTQYF. CDR3 bases: TGTGCCAGCAGCTTGCTGGGCGGGGGAACAGATACGCAGTATTTT. The full variable domain, rest sourced from reference TRBV5-4 and TRBJ2-3, is ETGVTQSPTHLIKTRGQQVTLRCSSQSGHNTVSWYQQALGQGPQFIFQYYREEENGRGNFPPRFSGLQFPNYSSELNVNALELDDSALYLCASSLLGGGTDTQYFGPGTRLTVL.

The chain combines TRBV28 with TRBJ2-7; 8 nucleotides align to TRBD2. CDR1 and CDR2 from the germline V gene are MDHEN and SYDVKM. V was pared by 4 bases and J by 0 bases, with 5 bases of the junction left unmatched. This CDR3 has 15 residues. DNA of the CDR3: TGTGCCAGCAGTTCACTAGCGGAGCGCTCCTACGAGCAGTACTTC. It encodes CASSSLAERSYEQYF.

This chain joins TRBV27 and TRBJ2-1, with 9 bases fitting TRBD2. Germline V gene data show CDR1 as MNHEY and CDR2 as SMNVEV (reference sequence). V lost 5 bases, J lost 7 bases, and 6 bases stayed unmatched. This CDR3 is built from 14 residues. This chain's CDR3 is CASSLQAGGNEQFF. The DNA for the CDR3 is TGTGCCAGCAGTCTTCAGGCGGGGGGGAATGAGCAGTTCTTC.

The chain is built from TRBV27 and TRBJ1-1, with a tentative D call TRBD1 (5 bases). CDR1 is MNHEY and CDR2 is SMNVEV in the germline V gene (reference sequence). Trimming left V 2 bases short and J 5 bases short, with 9 bases between. CDR3 size: 13 residues. The CDR3 region has the DNA TGTGCCAGCAGTTTAGGGGGAGGGACTGAAGCTTTCTTT. As protein: CASSLGGGTEAFF.

The gene calls are TRBV10-1 and TRBJ1-1, with D unclear. CDR1 and CDR2 (germline): WNHNN, SYGVQD (reference sequence). CDR3 size: 14 residues. Trimming cost V 2 bases and J 0 bases, with 7 bases left between them. The CDR3 sequence is CASSEGSLNTEAFF. CDR3 nucleotides: TGCGCCAGCAGTGAGGGCTCATTGAACACTGAAGCTTTCTTT.